This T cell receptor (beta chain) was retrieved from a study of T-cell memory formation after mild COVID-19. Study context: TCR clusters largely stayed donor specific. Study-wide results and limits: The finding that pre-infection memory included some responding clones suggested that cross-reactive memory joined. CD4+ bias marked clones expanding day 15 to 37, unlike balanced contracting clones.

As for this clonotype: Antigen specificity is unknown.

This CDR3 is built from 14 residues. Deletions cut 2 bases from V and 5 bases from J, with 11 bases between. CDR1 and CDR2 (germline): SGHKS, YYEKEE (reference sequence). A single record per CDR3 protein comes from TCRdb applying MiXCR to the 5' RACE reads. This repertoire shows around 420,000 distinct CDR3 sequences, about 24% found once; its top ten account for about 10%. The chain links TRBV5-5 to TRBJ2-1; no definite D call. The sample consisted of PBMCs or a T cell subset sorted from them (not recorded which). The clonotype originates from an adult woman who had mild COVID-19 (a few samples of this study predate the infection). Cell type and time point are not known. The CDR3 loop reads CASSLGRSDNEQFF. CDR3 bases: TGTGCCAGCAGCTTAGGACGGAGCGACAATGAGCAGTTCTTC.